Below, 2 T cell receptor beta chains from the same sample are listed, as sequenced in a study of PD-1 blockade in classical Hodgkin lymphoma. Relapse after autologous stem cell transplantation occurred in every patient, and brentuximab vedotin exposure varied. The table came from immunoSEQ multiplex PCR; TCRdb's copy has only in-frame clones and leaves some out. The sample carries some 22,000 clones, over 65% recorded once. The material sequenced was peripheral blood mononuclear cells (PBMCs), taken at baseline. These receptors came from a human donor with classical Hodgkin lymphoma.

This clone is medium-sized. The sample holds other DNA sequences that translate to the same CDR3. CDR3 sequence reads: CASSDRDRDQPQHF. CDR3 DNA: TGTGCCAGCAGCGACAGGGATCGGGATCAGCCCCAGCATTTT. The V call is TRBV9, the J call TRBJ1-5; TRBD1 might be the D (6 bases). Germline CDR1 SGDLS, CDR2 YYNGEE. V lost 3 bases and J lost 5, with 12 bases in between. The CDR3 has 14 residues. Full variable domain (missing parts from reference TRBV9 and TRBJ1-5): DSGVTQTPKHLITATGQRVTLRCSPRSGDLSVYWYQQSLDQGLQFLIQYYNGEERAKGNILERFSAQQFPDLHSELNLSSLELGDSALYFCASSDRDRDQPQHFGDGTRLSIL.

This clone showed up just once. The CDR3 is CAWSVLGSSYNSPLHF. In DNA form, the CDR3 reads TGTGCCTGGAGTGTACTGGGAAGCTCCTATAATTCACCCCTCCACTTT. This chain joins TRBV30 and TRBJ1-6, with D hard to call. The CDR3 loop spans 16 amino acids. Germline V lookup: CDR1 GTSNPN, CDR2 SVGIG (reference sequence). V was pared by 0 bases and J by 0 bases, with 9 bases between. Full variable domain (outside the CDR3, taken from reference TRBV30 and TRBJ1-6): SQTIHQWPATLVQPVGSPLSLECTVEGTSNPNLYWYRQAAGRGLQLLFYSVGIGQISSEVPQNLSASRPQDRQFILSSKKLLLSDSGFYLCAWSVLGSSYNSPLHFGNGTRLTVT.